This T cell receptor beta chain came from a study of response to subunit inactivated influenza vaccine. Study outcomes and limitations: The authors put forward the suggestion that each seasonal influenza vaccination may bring in only a limited number of new T cells.

Concerning this clonotype itself: Its antigen remains unknown.

MiXCR, applied by TCRdb to the RT-PCR reads, yields one record per CDR3 protein. The sample includes hundreds of thousands of distinct CDR3 sequences, over 25% of them seen just once. Specimen: CD4+ T cells sorted from PBMCs, collected roughly 5 days after vaccination. The sequence came from a man aged 45 to 65 who received an inactivated influenza vaccine.

The CDR3 spells CAGGRNNEQFF. The CDR3 DNA is TGCGCGGGCGGGAGAAACAATGAGCAGTTCTTC. The chain couples TRBV29-1 to TRBJ2-1; 7 bases match TRBD2. The CDR3 extends over 11 amino acids. CDR1 SQVTM and CDR2 ANQGSEA come from the germline V gene.